Listed here are 17 T cell receptor beta chains from one sample, sequenced in a study of blood T cell repertoires in COVID-19. This table comes from immunoSEQ multiplex PCR, and its TCRdb copy is limited to in-frame clones, with some not included. The sample holds around 100,000 clones; roughly 88% are singletons and the top ten take about 3%. Sequenced: peripheral blood. The source is a human donor in a cohort sampled during active COVID-19.

This clone was seen just once. This rearrangement joins TRBV10-2 to TRBJ2-5; a weak D match, TRBD2 (5 bases). From germline, CDR1 is WSHSY and CDR2 SAAADI. V lost 3 bases to trimming and J lost 1 base, with 9 bases between them. The CDR3 extends over 14 amino acids. The CDR3 region has the DNA TGCGCCAGCAGTGATTGGGGAGTCCAAGAGACCCAGTACTTC. Its translation: CASSDWGVQETQYF.

The J gene is TRBJ2-1, the V gene TRBV6-2 or TRBV6-3; TRBD1 agrees at 10 bases. Germline lookup yields CDR1 MNHEY and CDR2 SVGEGT. CDR3 length: 13 residues. The trim removed 5 bases at V and 10 bases at J, leaving 5 bases unmatched. CDR3: CASSDPGQGEQFF. Written as DNA, the CDR3 is TGTGCCAGCAGTGATCCGGGACAGGGGGAGCAGTTCTTC.

On this clone: Other DNA sequences in the sample encode the same CDR3. The V and J genes are TRBV6-4 and TRBJ2-7; 10 bases align to TRBD1. J gave up 4 bases and V 6 bases, and 3 bases lay outside the gene matches. This CDR3 spans 13 amino acids. Germline lookup yields CDR1 MRHNA and CDR2 SNTAGT. The DNA of the CDR3 is TGTGCCAGCAGCCGGGACAGGGGATACGAGCAGTACTTC. It yields the protein CASSRDRGYEQYF.

The chain recombines TRBV30 with TRBJ1-5; TRBD1 might be the D (6 bases). V lost 6 bases to trimming and J lost 4 bases, with 13 bases between them. Germline V gene lookup returns CDR1 GTSNPN and CDR2 SVGIG (reference sequence). The CDR3 extends over 13 amino acids. CDR3 in DNA: TGTGCCTGTACACAGGGAGATAATCAGCCCCAGCATTTT. Amino acid sequence: CACTQGDNQPQHF.

The chain carries TRBV29-1 and TRBJ2-5; the D is unclear. The CDR3 runs 14 residues. Trimming removed 4 bases at V and 2 bases at J, with 14 bases between. Per the germline V gene, CDR1 is SQVTM and CDR2 is ANQGSEA. CDR3 sequence: CSVGPGFVQETQYF. The CDR3 DNA is TGCAGCGTTGGCCCGGGTTTTGTTCAAGAGACCCAGTACTTC.

This chain uses TRBV7-3 with TRBJ1-1; D is ambiguous. V was trimmed by 4 bases and J by 5 bases, leaving 11 bases between them. CDR3 length equals 13 residues. CDR1 is SGHTA, CDR2 FQGTGA, per germline. The CDR3 nucleotides read TGTGCCAGCAGCTACGAGATAGTAACTGAAGCTTTCTTT. It specifies CASSYEIVTEAFF.

This clone was found a few times. Other nucleotide sequences in the sample specify the same CDR3. J is TRBJ2-5 and V is TRBV5-1; D ambiguous. CDR1 is SGHRS, CDR2 YFSETQ, per germline. The CDR3 spans 12 residues. The V gene lost 0 bases and the J gene lost 4 bases, with 4 bases spanning the gap. CDR3 coding DNA: TGCGCCAGCAGCTTGGCCGGAGAGACCCAGTACTTC. Translating gives CASSLAGETQYF. Looking up the rest from reference TRBV5-1 and TRBJ2-5 gives the full variable domain: KAGVTQTPRYLIKTRGQQVTLSCSPISGHRSVSWYQQTPGQGLQFLFEYFSETQRNKGNFPGRFSGRQFSNSRSEMNVSTLELGDSALYLCASSLAGETQYFGPGTRLLVL.

The V call is TRBV7-9, the J call TRBJ2-1; TRBD2 aligns across 7 bases. V was pared by 8 bases and J by 8 bases, with 6 bases of the junction left unmatched. Germline-derived CDR1 and CDR2 are SEHNR and FQNEAQ (reference sequence). There are 12 residues in the CDR3. The CDR3 region is CASASGGDEQFF. The DNA for the CDR3 is TGTGCCAGCGCTAGCGGTGGCGATGAGCAGTTCTTC.

The chain has TRBV2 and TRBJ1-3; 7 nucleotides agree with TRBD1. Germline V gene sequence: CDR1 SNHLY, CDR2 FYNNEI. The CDR3 extends over 15 amino acids. V lost 5 bases and J lost 0; bases outside the gene matches: 4. As DNA, the CDR3 is TGTGCCAGCAGTCAGGACAGGAGCTCTGGAAACACCATATATTTT. Translating it yields CASSQDRSSGNTIYF.

The chain carries TRBV5-1 and TRBJ2-1, with 9 nucleotides matching TRBD2. This CDR3 comprises 15 residues. Germline CDR1 SGHRS, CDR2 YFSETQ. The J segment lost 5 bases and the V segment lost 4 bases, leaving 7 bases of the junction unmatched. CDR3 DNA sequence: TGCGCCAGCAGCATCTTAGCGGGGGAGAACAATGAGCAGTTCTTC. Residues: CASSILAGENNEQFF.

This clone was seen more than once but under ten times. The chain employs TRBV7-9 and TRBJ1-1; TRBD1 is a possible D gene (6 bases). V gave up 3 bases and J gave up 1 base, with 9 bases separating them. Germline CDR1 reads SEHNR; CDR2 reads FQNEAQ (reference sequence). CDR3 length: 14 amino acids. The CDR3 DNA reads as TGTGCCAGCAGCTTTCAGACAGGGAACACTGAAGCTTTCTTT. Protein sequence: CASSFQTGNTEAFF.

The chain combines TRBV19 with TRBJ2-7, with a tentative D call TRBD1 (7 bases). Germline CDR1 is LNHDA and CDR2 is SQIVND (reference sequence). V was clipped by 6 bases and J by 2 bases, with 14 bases between them. The CDR3 is 14 residues long. The CDR3 reads CASSNQGGTYEQYF. CDR3 coding DNA: TGTGCCAGTAGCAACCAGGGGGGAACCTACGAGCAGTACTTC.

The V and J genes are TRBV30 and TRBJ1-3; D is ambiguous. The V and J ends lost 0 bases and 0 bases respectively, with 6 bases between them. CDR1 is GTSNPN and CDR2 is SVGIG in the germline V gene (reference sequence). CDR3 length: 14 amino acids. The CDR3 bases are TGTGCCTGGAGTGTACAGTTCTCTGGAAACACCATATATTTT. It is translated as CAWSVQFSGNTIYF.

This clone was picked up a small number of times. V is TRBV27 and J is TRBJ1-5; 7 bases line up with TRBD1. The CDR3 is 15 amino acids. V lost 7 bases to trimming and J lost 5 bases; unmatched junction nucleotides: 11. Germline loops: CDR1 MNHEY, CDR2 SMNVEV (reference sequence). The CDR3 bases are TGTGCCAGCAACTTCCGGGACAGCTCTTATCAGCCCCAGCATTTT. The encoded protein is CASNFRDSSYQPQHF.

The chain employs TRBV5-1 and TRBJ2-7, with TRBD1 matching 7 bases. Germline CDR1 is SGHRS and CDR2 is YFSETQ. The CDR3 has 15 amino acids. Trimming at V came to 4 bases and at J to 4 bases, leaving 11 bases not matched to a gene. CDR3 loop: CASSGGGTVNYEQYF. The CDR3 nucleotides read TGCGCCAGCAGCGGGGGTGGGACAGTAAATTACGAGCAGTACTTC. Full variable domain (remainder filled in from reference TRBV5-1 and TRBJ2-7): KAGVTQTPRYLIKTRGQQVTLSCSPISGHRSVSWYQQTPGQGLQFLFEYFSETQRNKGNFPGRFSGRQFSNSRSEMNVSTLELGDSALYLCASSGGGTVNYEQYFGPGTRLTVT.

The rearrangement joins TRBV27 to TRBJ2-7; the match to TRBD2 covers 10 bases. The J segment lost 2 bases and the V segment lost 5 bases, leaving 9 bases of the junction unmatched. Germline V lookup: CDR1 MNHEY, CDR2 SMNVEV (reference sequence). CDR3 length equals 16 residues. CDR3 amino acids: CASSPSSGRAPYEQYF. The CDR3 DNA sequence: TGTGCCAGCAGTCCCTCCAGCGGGAGGGCTCCCTACGAGCAGTACTTC.

V and J are TRBV6-1 and TRBJ1-2, with D perhaps TRBD1 (5 bases). Trimming cost V 3 bases and J 6 bases, with 20 bases left between them. The CDR3 is 16 amino acids. The germline gives CDR1 MNHNS, CDR2 SASEGT. The CDR3 protein is CASSDLTVLLFHGYTF. The CDR3 DNA reads TGTGCCAGCAGTGACCTGACAGTGTTACTTTTCCATGGCTACACCTTC.